This T cell receptor beta chain was recorded in a study of blood T cell repertoires in COVID-19. Overall study context: Samples taken during acute and convalescent COVID-19 were collected in the United States, Italy and Spain.

The repertoire was sequenced with immunoSEQ multiplex PCR; TCRdb's copy has only in-frame clones and lacks some. The sample consists of about 330,000 clones, under 90% of them appearing once. Germline CDR1 is MDHEN and CDR2 is SYDVKM. The CDR3 consists of 15 residues. V was trimmed by 6 bases and J by 2 bases, leaving 14 bases between them. This clone was recorded a few times. The chain joins TRBV28 to TRBJ1-3; tentatively, D is TRBD1 (5 bases). Sequenced material: PBMCs or T cells enriched from blood (not recorded which). The source of this sequence is a woman under 30 who had recovered from COVID-19. The CDR3 nucleotides read TGTGCCAGCAGAGGGGTGGACATAGCTGGAAACACCATATATTTT. It is translated as CASRGVDIAGNTIYF.